This T cell receptor (beta chain) was captured in a study of T-cell reconstitution after alpha-beta-depleted transplantation in children. Note on this clonotype: The antigen is undetermined.

Whole-study findings and limits: Among T cells one year after transplant, newly produced cells accounted for most counts and diversity. Expanded clones from the graft, numbering several hundred, reportedly supplied alpha-beta T cells about two months after transplant. The origin of high day-60 TCRbeta diversity in some patients lay in surviving recipient T cells and thymic progenitors.

A library of TCRbeta sequences, prepared with unique molecular identifiers, was generated. MiXCR was run by TCRdb on the PCR reads, yielding one entry per CDR3 protein. The sample contains about 130,000 distinct CDR3 sequences, roughly 9.7% of which appear only once. This clonotype was sampled from a girl less than two years old who had a stem cell transplant for combined immunodeficiency, so the T cells may come from the graft donor. Sample: PBMCs, mostly from graft donor cells, taken 180 days after TCRalphabeta/CD19-depleted stem cell transplant.

In DNA form, the CDR3 reads TGTGCCAGCAGCCACGCGTACGAGCAGTTCTTC. Translation: CASSHAYEQFF. The rearrangement joins TRBV14 to TRBJ2-1; D gene ambiguous. CDR1 and CDR2 (germline): SGHDN, FVKESK. Trimming removed 3 bases at V and 10 bases at J, with 7 bases between. The CDR3 has 11 residues.